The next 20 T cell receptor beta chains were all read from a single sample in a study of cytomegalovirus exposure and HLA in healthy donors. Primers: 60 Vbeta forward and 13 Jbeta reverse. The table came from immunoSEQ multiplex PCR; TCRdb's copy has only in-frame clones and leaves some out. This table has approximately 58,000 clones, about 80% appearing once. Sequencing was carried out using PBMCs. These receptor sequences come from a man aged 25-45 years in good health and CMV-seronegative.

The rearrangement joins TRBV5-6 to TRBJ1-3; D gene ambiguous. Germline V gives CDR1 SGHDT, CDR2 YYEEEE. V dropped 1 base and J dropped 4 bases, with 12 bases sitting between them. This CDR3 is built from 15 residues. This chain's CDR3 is CASSLWLPVGNTIYF. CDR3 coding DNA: TGTGCCAGCAGCTTGTGGCTGCCTGTAGGAAACACCATATATTTT. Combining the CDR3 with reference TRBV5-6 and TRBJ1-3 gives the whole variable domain DAGVTQSPTHLIKTRGQQVTLRCSPKSGHDTVSWYQQALGQGPQFIFQYYEEEERQRGNFPDRFSGHQFPNYSSELNVNALLLGDSALYLCASSLWLPVGNTIYFGEGSWLTVV.

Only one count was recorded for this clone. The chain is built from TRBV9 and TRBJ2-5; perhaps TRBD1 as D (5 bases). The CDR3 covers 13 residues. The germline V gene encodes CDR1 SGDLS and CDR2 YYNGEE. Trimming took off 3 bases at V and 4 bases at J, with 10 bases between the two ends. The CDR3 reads CASSAQGLETQYF. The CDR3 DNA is TGTGCCAGCAGCGCCCAGGGCTTAGAGACCCAGTACTTC.

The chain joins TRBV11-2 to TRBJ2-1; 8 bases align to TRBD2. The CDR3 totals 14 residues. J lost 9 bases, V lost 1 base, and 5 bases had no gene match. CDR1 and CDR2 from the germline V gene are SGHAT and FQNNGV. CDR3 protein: CASSLAGGFSEQFF. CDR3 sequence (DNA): TGTGCCAGCAGCTTAGCGGGAGGGTTTAGTGAGCAGTTCTTC.

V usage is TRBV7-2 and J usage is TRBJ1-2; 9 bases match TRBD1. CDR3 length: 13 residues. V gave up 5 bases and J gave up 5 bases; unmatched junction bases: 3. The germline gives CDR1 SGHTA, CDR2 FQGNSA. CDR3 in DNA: TGTGCCAGCAGCCCGGGACAGGGATATGGCTACACCTTC. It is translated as CASSPGQGYGYTF.

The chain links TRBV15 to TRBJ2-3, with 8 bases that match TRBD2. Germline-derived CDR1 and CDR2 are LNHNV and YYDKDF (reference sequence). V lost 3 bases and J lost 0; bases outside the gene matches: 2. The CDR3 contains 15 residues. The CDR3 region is CATSSGGASTDTQYF. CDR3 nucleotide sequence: TGTGCCACCAGCAGCGGGGGGGCGAGCACAGATACGCAGTATTTT.

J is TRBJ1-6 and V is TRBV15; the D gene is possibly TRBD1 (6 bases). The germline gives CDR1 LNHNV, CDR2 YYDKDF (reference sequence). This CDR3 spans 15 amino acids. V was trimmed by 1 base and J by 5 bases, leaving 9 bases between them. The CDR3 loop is CATSRGQENNSPLHF. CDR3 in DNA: TGTGCCACCAGCAGAGGACAGGAGAATAATTCACCCCTCCACTTT.

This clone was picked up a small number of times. CDR3 coding DNA: TGTGCCAGCAGCTTAACTCCTGGGGCCAACGTCCTGACTTTC. It is translated as CASSLTPGANVLTF. This rearrangement joins TRBV7-6 to TRBJ2-6; D is unclear. Trimming took 2 bases from V and 2 from J, leaving 4 bases between them. Germline loops: CDR1 SGHVS, CDR2 FNYEAQ. This CDR3 spans 14 amino acids.

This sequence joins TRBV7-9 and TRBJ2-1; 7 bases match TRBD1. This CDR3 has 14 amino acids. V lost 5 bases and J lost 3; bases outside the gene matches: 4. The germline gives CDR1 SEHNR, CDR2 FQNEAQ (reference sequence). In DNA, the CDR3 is TGTGCCAGCAGCGTCCGGGACAGCTACAATGAGCAGTTCTTC. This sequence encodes CASSVRDSYNEQFF.

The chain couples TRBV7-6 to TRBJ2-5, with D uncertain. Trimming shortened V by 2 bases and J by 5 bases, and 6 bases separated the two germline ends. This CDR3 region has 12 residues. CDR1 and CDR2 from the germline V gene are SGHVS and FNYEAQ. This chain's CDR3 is CASSLTTETQYF. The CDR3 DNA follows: TGTGCCAGCAGCTTAACAACGGAGACCCAGTACTTC.

The DNA for the CDR3 is TGTGCCAGCAGTTATGCGCCTCTAGCGGGAGGGGCCCGGGAGTTCTTC. This sequence encodes CASSYAPLAGGAREFF. The chain carries TRBV6-5 and TRBJ2-1; 12 positions match TRBD2. The V gene end was trimmed by 3 bases and the J gene end by 14 bases; junction bases not matched to a gene: 14. This CDR3 contains 16 residues. The V gene's germline CDR1 is MNHEY and CDR2 SVGAGI.

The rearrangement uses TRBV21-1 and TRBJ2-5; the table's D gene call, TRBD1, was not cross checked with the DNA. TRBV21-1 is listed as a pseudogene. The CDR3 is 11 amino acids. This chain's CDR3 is CASSIQGVQYF. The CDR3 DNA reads TGTGCCAGCAGCATACAGGGGGTCCAGTACTTC.

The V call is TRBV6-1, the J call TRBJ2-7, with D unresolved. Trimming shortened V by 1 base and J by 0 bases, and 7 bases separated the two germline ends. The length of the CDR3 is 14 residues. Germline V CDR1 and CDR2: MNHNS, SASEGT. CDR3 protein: CASSEVNNSYEQYF. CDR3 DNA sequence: TGTGCCAGCAGTGAAGTAAACAACTCCTACGAGCAGTACTTC.

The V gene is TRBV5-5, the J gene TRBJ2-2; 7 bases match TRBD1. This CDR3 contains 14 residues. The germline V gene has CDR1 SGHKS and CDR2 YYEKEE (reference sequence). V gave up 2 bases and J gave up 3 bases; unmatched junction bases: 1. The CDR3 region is CASSFTGDTGELFF. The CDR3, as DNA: TGTGCCAGCAGCTTCACAGGGGACACCGGGGAGCTGTTTTTT.

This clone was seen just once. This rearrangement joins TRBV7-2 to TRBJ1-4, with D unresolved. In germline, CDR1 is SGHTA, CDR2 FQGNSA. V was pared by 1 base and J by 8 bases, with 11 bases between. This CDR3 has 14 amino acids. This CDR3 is CASSLVSPGEKLFF. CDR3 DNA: TGTGCCAGCAGCTTAGTTAGCCCTGGGGAAAAACTGTTTTTT.

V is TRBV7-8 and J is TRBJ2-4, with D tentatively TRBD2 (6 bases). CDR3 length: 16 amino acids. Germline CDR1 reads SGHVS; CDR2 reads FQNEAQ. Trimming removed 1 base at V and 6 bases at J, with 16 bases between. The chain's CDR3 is CASSLDRIAVGNIQYF. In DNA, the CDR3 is TGTGCCAGCAGCTTAGATAGGATAGCGGTTGGAAACATTCAGTACTTC.

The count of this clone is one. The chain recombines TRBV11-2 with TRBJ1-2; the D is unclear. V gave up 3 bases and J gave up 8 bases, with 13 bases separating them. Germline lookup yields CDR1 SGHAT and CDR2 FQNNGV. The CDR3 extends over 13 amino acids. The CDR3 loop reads CASSLDARGGYTF. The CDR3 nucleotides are TGTGCCAGCAGCTTGGACGCCCGGGGAGGCTACACCTTC.

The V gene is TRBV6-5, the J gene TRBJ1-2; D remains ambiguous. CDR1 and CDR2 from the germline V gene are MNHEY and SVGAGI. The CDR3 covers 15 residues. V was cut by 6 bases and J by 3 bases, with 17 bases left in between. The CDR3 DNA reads TGTGCCAGCAGCCTACGAACCGGGATTTACTATGGCTACACCTTC. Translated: CASSLRTGIYYGYTF.

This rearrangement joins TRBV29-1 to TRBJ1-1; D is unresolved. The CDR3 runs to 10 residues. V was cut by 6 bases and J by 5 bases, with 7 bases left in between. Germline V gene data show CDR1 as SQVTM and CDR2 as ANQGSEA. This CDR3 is CSVGETEAFF. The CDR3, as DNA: TGCAGCGTGGGAGAGACTGAAGCTTTCTTT.

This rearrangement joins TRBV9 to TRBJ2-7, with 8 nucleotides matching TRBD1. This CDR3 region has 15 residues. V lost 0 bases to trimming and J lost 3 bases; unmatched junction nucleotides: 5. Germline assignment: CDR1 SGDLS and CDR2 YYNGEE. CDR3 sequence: CASSVAPDRVYEQYF. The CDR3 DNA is TGTGCCAGCAGCGTAGCTCCGGACAGGGTCTACGAGCAGTACTTC.

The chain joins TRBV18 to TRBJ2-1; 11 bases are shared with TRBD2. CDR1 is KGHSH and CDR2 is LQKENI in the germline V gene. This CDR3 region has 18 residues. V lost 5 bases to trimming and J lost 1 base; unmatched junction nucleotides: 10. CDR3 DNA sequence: TGTGCCAGCTCATCCGGGACTAGCGGCCCTCTTTCCTACAATGAGCAGTTCTTC. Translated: CASSSGTSGPLSYNEQFF.